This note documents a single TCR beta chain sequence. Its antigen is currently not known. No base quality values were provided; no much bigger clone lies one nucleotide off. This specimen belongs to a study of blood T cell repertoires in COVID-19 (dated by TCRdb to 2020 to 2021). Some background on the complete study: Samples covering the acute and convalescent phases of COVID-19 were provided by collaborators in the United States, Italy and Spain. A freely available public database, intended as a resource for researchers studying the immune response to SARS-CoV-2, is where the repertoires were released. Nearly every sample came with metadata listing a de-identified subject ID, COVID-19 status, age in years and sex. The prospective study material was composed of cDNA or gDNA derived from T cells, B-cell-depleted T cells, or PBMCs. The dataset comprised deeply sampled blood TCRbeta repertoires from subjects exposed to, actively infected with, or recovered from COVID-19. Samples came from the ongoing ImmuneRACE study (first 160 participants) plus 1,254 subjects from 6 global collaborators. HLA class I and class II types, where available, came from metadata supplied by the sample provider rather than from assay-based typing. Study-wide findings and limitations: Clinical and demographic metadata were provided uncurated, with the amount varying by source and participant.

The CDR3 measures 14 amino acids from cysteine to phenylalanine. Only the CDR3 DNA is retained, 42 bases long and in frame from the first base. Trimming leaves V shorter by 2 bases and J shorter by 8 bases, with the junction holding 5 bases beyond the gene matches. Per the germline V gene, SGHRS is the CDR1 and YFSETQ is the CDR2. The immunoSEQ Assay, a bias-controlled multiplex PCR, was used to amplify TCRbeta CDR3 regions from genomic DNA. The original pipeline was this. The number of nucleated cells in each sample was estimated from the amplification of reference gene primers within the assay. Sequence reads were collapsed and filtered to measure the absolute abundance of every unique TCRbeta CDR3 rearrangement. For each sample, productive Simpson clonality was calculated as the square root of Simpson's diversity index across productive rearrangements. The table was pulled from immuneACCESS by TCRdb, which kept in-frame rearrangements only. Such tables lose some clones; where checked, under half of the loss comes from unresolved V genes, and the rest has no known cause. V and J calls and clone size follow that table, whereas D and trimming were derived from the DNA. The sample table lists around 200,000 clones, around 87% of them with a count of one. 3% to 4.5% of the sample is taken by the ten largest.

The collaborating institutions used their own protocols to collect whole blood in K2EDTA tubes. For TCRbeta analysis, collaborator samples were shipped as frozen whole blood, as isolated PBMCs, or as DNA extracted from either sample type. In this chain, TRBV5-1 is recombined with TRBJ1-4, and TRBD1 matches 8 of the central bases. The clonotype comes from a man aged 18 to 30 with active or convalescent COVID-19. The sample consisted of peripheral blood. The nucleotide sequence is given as TGCGCCAGCAGCTTCGGACAGGGTTTGGAAAAACTGTTTTTT. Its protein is CASSFGQGLEKLFF.